Following are 4 T cell receptor beta chains from one sample sequenced in a study of T cell responses to AZD1222 COVID-19 vaccine. The repertoire was sequenced with immunoSEQ multiplex PCR; TCRdb's copy has only in-frame clones and lacks some. This sample has about 78,000 clones, with just over 90% found just once. The material was peripheral blood, obtained 28 days after the second AZD1222 dose. The receptors were sampled from an adult who received the AZD1222 COVID-19 vaccine.

Comments on this clone: At the DNA level, this CDR3 is encoded by other sequences in the same sample as well. The genes are TRBV7-2 and TRBJ2-1; 9 positions agree with TRBD2. The germline CDR1 and CDR2 sequences are SGHTA and FQGNSA. The CDR3 has 15 residues. Losses at the gene ends were 5 bases for V and 1 base for J; bases not matched to a gene: 3. This CDR3 is CASSGSGSSYNEQFF. Written as DNA, the CDR3 is TGTGCCAGCAGCGGTAGCGGGAGTTCCTACAATGAGCAGTTCTTC.

V is TRBV11-3 and J is TRBJ2-5, with a weak D call TRBD1 (5 bases). The CDR3 extends over 20 amino acids. V lost 0 bases, J lost 5 bases, and 28 bases lay in between. Germline CDR1 and CDR2: SGHNT and YENEEA. CDR3 sequence (DNA): TGTGCCAGCAGCTTAGATATTCCTCTAGGGCGCTCCATCTCAGGGGAGACCCAGTACTTC. The encoded protein is CASSLDIPLGRSISGETQYF. The whole variable domain, filled in from reference TRBV11-3 and TRBJ2-5, reads EAGVVQSPRYKIIEKKQPVAFWCNPISGHNTLYWYLQNLGQGPELLIRYENEEAVDDSQLPKDRFSAERLKGVDSTLKIQPAELGDSAVYLCASSLDIPLGRSISGETQYFGPGTRLLVL.

The rearrangement joins TRBV29-1 to TRBJ2-1, with 8 bases aligning to TRBD2. CDR1 and CDR2 from the germline V gene are SQVTM and ANQGSEA. With 6 bases clipped from V and 3 bases from J, the junction kept 4 bases outside the gene matches. CDR3 length: 13 amino acids. The CDR3 DNA is TGCAGCGTACGGGAGGGGAGCTACAATGAGCAGTTCTTC. Its translation: CSVREGSYNEQFF.

The V gene is TRBV4-3, the J gene TRBJ2-1; D gene ambiguous. Germline V gene data show CDR1 as LGHNA and CDR2 as YSLEER. CDR3 length equals 17 residues. The V end was cut by 3 bases, the J end by 0 bases, with 15 bases between. CDR3 DNA: TGCGCCAGCAGCCACGGTACGCGGTGGAGCTCCTACAATGAGCAGTTCTTC. Translation gives CASSHGTRWSSYNEQFF.